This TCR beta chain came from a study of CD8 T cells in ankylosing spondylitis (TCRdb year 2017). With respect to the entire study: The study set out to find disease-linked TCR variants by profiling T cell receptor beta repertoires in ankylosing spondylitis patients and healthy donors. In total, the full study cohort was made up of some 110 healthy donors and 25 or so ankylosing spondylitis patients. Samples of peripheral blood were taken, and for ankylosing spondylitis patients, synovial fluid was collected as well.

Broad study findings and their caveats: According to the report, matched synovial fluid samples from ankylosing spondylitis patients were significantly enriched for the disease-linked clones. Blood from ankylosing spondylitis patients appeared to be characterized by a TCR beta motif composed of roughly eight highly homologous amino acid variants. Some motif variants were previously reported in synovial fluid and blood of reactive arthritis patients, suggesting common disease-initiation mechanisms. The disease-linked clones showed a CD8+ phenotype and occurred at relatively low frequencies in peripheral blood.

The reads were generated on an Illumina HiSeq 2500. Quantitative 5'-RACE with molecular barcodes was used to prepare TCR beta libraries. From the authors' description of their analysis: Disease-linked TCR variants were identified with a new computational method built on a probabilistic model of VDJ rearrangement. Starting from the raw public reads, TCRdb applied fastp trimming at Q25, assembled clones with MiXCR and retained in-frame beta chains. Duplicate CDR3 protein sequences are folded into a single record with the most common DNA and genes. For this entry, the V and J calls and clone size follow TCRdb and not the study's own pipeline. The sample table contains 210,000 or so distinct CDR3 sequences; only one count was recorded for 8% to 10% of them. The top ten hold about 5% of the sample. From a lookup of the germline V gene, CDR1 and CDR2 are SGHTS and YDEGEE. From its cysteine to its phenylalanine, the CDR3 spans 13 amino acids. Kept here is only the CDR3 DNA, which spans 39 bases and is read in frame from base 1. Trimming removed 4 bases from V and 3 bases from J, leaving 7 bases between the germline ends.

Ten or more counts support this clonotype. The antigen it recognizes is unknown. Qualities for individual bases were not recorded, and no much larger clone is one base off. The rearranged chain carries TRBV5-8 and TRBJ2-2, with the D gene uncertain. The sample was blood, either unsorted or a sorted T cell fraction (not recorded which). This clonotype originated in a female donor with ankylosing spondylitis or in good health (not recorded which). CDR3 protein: CASSPWDTGELFF. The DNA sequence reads TGTGCCAGCAGCCCGTGGGACACCGGGGAGCTGTTTTTT.